The present T cell receptor (beta chain) was sequenced within a study of cytomegalovirus exposure and HLA in healthy donors. This CDR3 is built from 14 residues. Germline loops: CDR1 GTSNPN, CDR2 SVGIG (reference sequence). The V end was cut by 4 bases, the J end by 7 bases, with 17 bases between. The study ran its PCR with 60 Vbeta and 13 Jbeta primers. Libraries were prepared by immunoSEQ multiplex PCR; TCRdb keeps only in-frame clonotypes and omits some of them. Here the sample spans 100,000 or so clones, about 70% being singletons. Sequencing was done on a sample of PBMCs. The sequence came from a woman aged 18-29 years in good health and CMV-seropositive. This sequence joins TRBV30 and TRBJ1-3; the D gene is possibly TRBD1 (5 bases). CDR3 loop: CAWKGPKGPNTIYF. The DNA for the CDR3 is TGTGCCTGGAAGGGCCCGAAGGGGCCGAACACCATATATTTT.